The TCR beta chain described here comes from a study of T cells in Graves' hyperthyroidism and ophthalmopathy. Per the germline V gene, CDR1 is KGHDR and CDR2 is SFDVKD. Germline trimming cut 3 bases from V and 3 bases from J; bases unmatched to any gene: 4. The CDR3 runs 15 residues. Diagnostic decisions used clinical symptoms, serum thyroxine and TRAb, thyroid ultrasound and orbital computed tomography. Amplified regions were TCR beta CDR3 sequences from RNA transcripts. A set of HTBI primers served as the primers for a first-round RT-PCR of the TCR CDR3. TCRdb redid the calling of the multiplex PCR reads with MiXCR, one entry per CDR3 protein. The data hold about 740,000 distinct CDR3 sequences, with about 15% observed a single time.

This clonotype was obtained from a woman in her late teens or twenties with Graves' hyperthyroidism. The sample consisted of blood. The chain is built from TRBV24-1 and TRBJ1-1, with TRBD1 identical over 9 bases. Written as DNA, the CDR3 is TGTGCCACCAGTGATGTCCGGGACAGGGACACTGAAGCTTTCTTT. It is translated as CATSDVRDRDTEAFF.